These T cell receptor beta chains were read from a single sample in a study of shared clonotypes between healthy human individuals. The table came from immunoSEQ multiplex PCR; TCRdb's copy has only in-frame clones and leaves some out. The sample contains around 650,000 clones, roughly 95% of which appear only once. The sequencing sample was made of naive CD8+ T cells sorted from blood. All receptors come from a woman in her twenties or thirties in good health. Both conserved end residues are part of each CDR3. The D gene is left open where the match is weak. For some rows the clone size is stated as once, few or many, or as a class when expanded; others skip it.

size	J	D	V	CDR3	DNA
NA	TRBJ2-3	TRBD2	TRBV7-4	CASSLRKAGVGHTQYF	TGTGCCAGCAGCTTGAGAAAAGCGGGAGTAGGTCATACGCAGTATTTT
NA	TRBJ2-3	NA	TRBV7-9	CASSLDLRGGTDTQYF	TGTGCCAGCAGCTTAGACCTACGCGGGGGCACAGATACGCAGTATTTT
NA	TRBJ2-2	TRBD2	TRBV7-6	CASTRTSGAGELFF	TGTGCCAGCACCAGGACTAGCGGCGCCGGGGAGCTGTTTTTT
NA	TRBJ2-7	TRBD1	TRBV6-7	CAKSGTGCEQYF	TGTGCCAAATCCGGGACAGGGTGCGAGCAGTACTTC
NA	TRBJ1-1	NA	TRBV5-1	CASSKVKFGNTEAFF	TGCGCCAGCAGCAAGGTCAAATTCGGGAACACTGAAGCTTTCTTT
once	TRBJ2-2	TRBD1	TRBV7-2	CASSFKNRGHTGELFF	TGTGCCAGCAGCTTCAAGAACAGGGGTCACACCGGGGAGCTGTTTTTT
NA	TRBJ2-5	NA	TRBV27	CASSFGTSGETQYF	TGTGCCAGCAGTTTCGGGACCTCCGGAGAGACCCAGTACTTC
NA	TRBJ2-7	TRBD2	TRBV11-2	CASSPTAVAGGNYEQYF	TGTGCCAGCAGCCCTACCGCGGTAGCGGGAGGGAACTACGAGCAGTACTTC
once	TRBJ1-2	NA	TRBV6-5	CASSPSATNHGYTF	TGTGCCAGCAGCCCGTCGGCGACAAACCATGGCTACACCTTC
once	TRBJ2-1	NA	TRBV9	CASSVRGVSYNEQFF	TGTGCCAGCAGCGTAAGGGGGGTCTCCTACAATGAGCAGTTCTTC
NA	TRBJ2-7	TRBD1	TRBV5-4	CASSSQGAGGEQYF	TGTGCCAGCAGCTCACAGGGGGCTGGAGGCGAGCAGTACTTC
NA	TRBJ2-7	NA	TRBV9	CASSVEYGGLYEQYF	TGTGCCAGCAGCGTAGAATACGGCGGCCTTTACGAGCAGTACTTC
once	TRBJ2-5	NA	TRBV6-1	CASSELYGQETQYF	TGTGCCAGCAGTGAATTGTACGGCCAAGAGACCCAGTACTTC